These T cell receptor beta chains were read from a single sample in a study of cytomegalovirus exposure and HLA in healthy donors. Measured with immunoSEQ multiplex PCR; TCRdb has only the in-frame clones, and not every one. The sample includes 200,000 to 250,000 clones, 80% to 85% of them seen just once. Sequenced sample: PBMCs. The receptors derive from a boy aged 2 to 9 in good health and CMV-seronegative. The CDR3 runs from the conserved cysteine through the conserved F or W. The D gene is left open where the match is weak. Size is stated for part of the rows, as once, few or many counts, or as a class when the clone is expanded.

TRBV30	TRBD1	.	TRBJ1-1	TGTGCCTGGAGGCGGAGGGGGCCCCTCCTGAACACTGAAGCTTTCTTT	CAWRRRGPLLNTEAFF
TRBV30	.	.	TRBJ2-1	TGTGCCTGGAGTAGGGGTTATGAGCAGTTCTTC	CAWSRGYEQFF
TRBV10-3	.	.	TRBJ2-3	TGTGCCGCCTCCTCCCAAGCTAAGCGGGGCACAGATACGCAGTATTTT	CAASSQAKRGTDTQYF
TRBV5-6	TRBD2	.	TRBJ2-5	TGTGCCAGCAGCGGCTGGACTAGCGGCTTAGGGGAGACCCAGTACTTC	CASSGWTSGLGETQYF
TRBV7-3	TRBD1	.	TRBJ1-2	TGTGCCAGCAGCTTAACGGGGACAGATTATGGCTACACCTTC	CASSLTGTDYGYTF
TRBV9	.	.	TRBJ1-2	TGTGCAGGGGTGACCTATGGCTACACCTTC	CAGVTYGYTF
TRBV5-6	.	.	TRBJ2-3	TGTGCCAGCTCACTTCAAGACACAGATACGCAGTATTTT	CASSLQDTDTQYF
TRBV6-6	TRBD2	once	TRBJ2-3	TGTGCCAGCAGTTACGGACTAGCGGGAGAGGGAGATACGCAGTATTTT	CASSYGLAGEGDTQYF
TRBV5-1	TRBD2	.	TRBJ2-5	TGCGCCAGCAGCTTGGGGTCTAGCGGGAGTCAAGAGACCCAGTACTTC	CASSLGSSGSQETQYF
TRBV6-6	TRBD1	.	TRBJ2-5	TGTGCCAGCAGTTACGGAGGGACAGGTTCTATGGAGACCCAGTACTTC	CASSYGGTGSMETQYF
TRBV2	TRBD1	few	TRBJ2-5	TGTGCCAGCCGACAGGGAGAGACCCAGTACTTC	CASRQGETQYF
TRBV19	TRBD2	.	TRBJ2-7	TGTGCCAGTAGTATCACACTAGCGGAGGACTACGAGCAGTACTTC	CASSITLAEDYEQYF
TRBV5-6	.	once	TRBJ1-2	TGTGCCAGCAGCTTGTCCTTAGGCTACACCTTC	CASSLSLGYTF
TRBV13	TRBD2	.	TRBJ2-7	TGTGCCAGCAGCTTAGGGGGAGGGCTCTCCTACGAGCAGTACTTC	CASSLGGGLSYEQYF
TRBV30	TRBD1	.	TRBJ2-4	TGTGCCTGGGCAGGGGGTTTATCCAAAAACATTCAGTACTTC	CAWAGGLSKNIQYF
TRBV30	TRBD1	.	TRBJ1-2	TGTGCCTGGAGTGGGAAGGGGGCGGATGAGTTCGGCTATGGCTACACCTTC	CAWSGKGADEFGYGYTF
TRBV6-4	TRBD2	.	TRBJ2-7	TGTGCCAGCAGTTACGGGACTAGCGGGAGCTACGAGCAGTACTTC	CASSYGTSGSYEQYF
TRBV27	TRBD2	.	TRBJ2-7	TGTGCCACCACCGGGAGGATACCCTACGAGCAGTACTTC	CATTGRIPYEQYF
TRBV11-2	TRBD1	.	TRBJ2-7	TGTGCCAGCAGCTCAGGGGGCGTCTACGAGCAGTACTTC	CASSSGGVYEQYF
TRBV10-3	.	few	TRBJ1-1	TGTGCCATCAGTGTAAACAAGAACACTGAAGCTTTCTTT	CAISVNKNTEAFF
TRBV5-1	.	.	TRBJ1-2	TGCGCCAGCAGCTTGGCCCGAGAGTTCTATGGCTACACCTTC	CASSLAREFYGYTF
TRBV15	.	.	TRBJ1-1	TGTGCCACCAGCAGAAGACACGAAGAAGCTTTCTTT	CATSRRHEEAFF
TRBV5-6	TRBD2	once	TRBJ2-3	TGTGCCAGCAGCTTGGACGGGGGGAACACAGATACGCAGTATTTT	CASSLDGGNTDTQYF
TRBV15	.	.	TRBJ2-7	TGTGCCACCAGCAGGGCGCCGGGATACTACGAGCAGTACTTC	CATSRAPGYYEQYF
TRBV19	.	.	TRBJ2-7	TGTGCCAGTAGTACCTCGACAGCTTTCTACGAGCAGTACTTC	CASSTSTAFYEQYF
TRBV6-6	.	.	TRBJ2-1	TGTGCCAGCAGTTACAAAGCGGTGTCCTACAATGAGCAGTTCTTC	CASSYKAVSYNEQFF
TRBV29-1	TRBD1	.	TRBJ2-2	TGCAGCGTGCCCGACAGGGCCGGGGAGCTGTTTTTT	CSVPDRAGELFF
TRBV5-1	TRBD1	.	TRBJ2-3	TGCGCCAGCACCCTACCGACAGGGGGAACAGATACGCAGTATTTT	CASTLPTGGTDTQYF
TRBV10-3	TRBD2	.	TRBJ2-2	TGTGCCATCACCGGGACTAGCGTCGATTGGACCGGGGAGCTGTTTTTT	CAITGTSVDWTGELFF
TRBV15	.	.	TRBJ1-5	TGTGCCACCCCTAGGGGTCGAAGAAATCAGCCCCAGCATTTT	CATPRGRRNQPQHF
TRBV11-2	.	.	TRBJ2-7	TGTGCCAGCAGCTTAGCTTCGGGGTCGGGTTTCTCCTACGAGCAGTACTTC	CASSLASGSGFSYEQYF
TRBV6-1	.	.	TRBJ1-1	TGTGCCAGCAGTGAGGGGCACCGGAACACTGAAGCTTTCTTT	CASSEGHRNTEAFF
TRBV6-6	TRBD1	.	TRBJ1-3	TGTGCCAGCGACAGGGGACCCGGAAACACCATATATTTT	CASDRGPGNTIYF
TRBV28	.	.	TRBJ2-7	TGTGCCAGCACCCCGTGGAGGGACTTTTCCTACGAGCAGTACTTC	CASTPWRDFSYEQYF
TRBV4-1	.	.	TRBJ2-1	TGCGCCAGCAGCCAAGGGGTGGGCACCCCAGGGTATGAGCAGTTCTTC	CASSQGVGTPGYEQFF
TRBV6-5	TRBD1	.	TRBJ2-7	TGTGCCAGCAGGACAGGGTACGAGCAGTACTTC	CASRTGYEQYF
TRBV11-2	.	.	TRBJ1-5	TGTGCCAGCAGCTTAGTGGGGAGTAGCAATCAGCCCCAGCATTTT	CASSLVGSSNQPQHF
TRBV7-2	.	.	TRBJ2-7	TGTGCCAGCAGAGTGGGTGGGGGGAACGAGCAGTACTTC	CASRVGGGNEQYF
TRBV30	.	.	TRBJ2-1	TGTGCCTGGAACACGGGACTTACACCCAATGAGCAGTTCTTC	CAWNTGLTPNEQFF
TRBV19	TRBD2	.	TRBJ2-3	TGTGCCAGTAGAGCGGGGGGGGAGTCTGATACGCAGTATTTT	CASRAGGESDTQYF
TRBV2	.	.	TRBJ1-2	TGTGCCAGCAGTGGGCAGACTCATACCAGCGGAGGCTACACCTTC	CASSGQTHTSGGYTF
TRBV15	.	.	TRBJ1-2	TGTGCCACCAGCAGAGATCAGAAGATGCCATATGGCTACACCTTC	CATSRDQKMPYGYTF
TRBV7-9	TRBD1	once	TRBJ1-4	TGTGCCAGCAGTCCATGGACAGGGGGTAATGAAAAACTGTTTTTT	CASSPWTGGNEKLFF
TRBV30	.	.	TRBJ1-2	TGTGCCTGGAGTGTATCCTGGCGGGACCTCTACTATGGCTACACCTTC	CAWSVSWRDLYYGYTF
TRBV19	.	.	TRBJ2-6	TGTGCCAGTAGTATGGGGGCACCCGGGGCCAACGTCCTGACTTTC	CASSMGAPGANVLTF
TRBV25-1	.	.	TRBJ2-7	TGTGCCAGCAGTGAACAGGGGACCTACGAGCAGTACTTC	CASSEQGTYEQYF